These T cell receptor beta chains were read from a single sample in a study of T-cell memory formation after mild COVID-19. TCRdb re-called the 5' RACE reads through MiXCR, storing one row per CDR3 protein. Of 250,000 to 350,000 distinct CDR3 sequences in the sample, roughly 13% were seen once. The sequenced material came from PBMCs or a T cell subset sorted from them (not recorded which). Source of these receptors: a man aged 18 to 29 who had mild COVID-19 (a few samples of this study predate the infection). Cell type and time point are not known. The CDR3 runs from the conserved cysteine through the conserved F or W. A D gene is named only where the DNA matches it firmly. Clone size is shown for a subset of rows, as once, few, many or a class of expanded clone.

j_call clone_size v_call d_call cdr3_nt cdr3_aa
TRBJ1-1 NA TRBV6-5 TRBD1 TGTGCCAGCAGGGCGATACAGGGGGCGCAAACTGAAGCTTTCTTT CASRAIQGAQTEAFF
TRBJ1-5 few TRBV6-6 NA TGTGCCAGCAGTTACACGCGTGGAGGGTCGAGCAATCAGCCCCAGCATTTT CASSYTRGGSSNQPQHF
TRBJ1-2 NA TRBV4-3 TRBD1 TGCGCCAGCAGCCAAGATCTCGGGACAGGGTACGGCTACACCTTC CASSQDLGTGYGYTF
TRBJ1-4 NA TRBV20-1 NA TGCAGTGCTAGTAACGGAGCCGAAAAACTGTTTTTT CSASNGAEKLFF
TRBJ1-1 few TRBV4-3 NA TGCGCCAGCAGCCAAGATCAGCCCGCGAGATTGGGGAACACTGAAGCTTTCTTT CASSQDQPARLGNTEAFF
TRBJ1-1 few TRBV7-2 NA TGTGCCAGCATCGCCGGCCCGGGGGCCACTGAAGCTTTCTTT CASIAGPGATEAFF
TRBJ2-7 many TRBV5-1 NA TGCGCCAGCACCCTTGTATCGGGGCGCGAGCAGTACTTC CASTLVSGREQYF
TRBJ2-1 few TRBV27 TRBD1 TGTGCCAGCAGTTTTAGGGACAGGACGATTGGGGGGCCAAGGGAGCAGTTCTTC CASSFRDRTIGGPREQFF
TRBJ2-1 NA TRBV6-2/TRBV6-3 TRBD2 TGTGCCAGCAGTTACCGGGGGGTTGCTATGGGGCACAATGAGCAGTTCTTC CASSYRGVAMGHNEQFF
TRBJ1-2 few TRBV7-2 NA TGTGCCAGCAGCTCCCTACAGGGATATGGCTACACCTTC CASSSLQGYGYTF
TRBJ2-1 few TRBV12-3/TRBV12-4 NA TGTGCCAGCAGTCCCCGCGGGCCTGCCTTGTTGGATGAGCAGTTCTTC CASSPRGPALLDEQFF
TRBJ2-7 few TRBV6-2/TRBV6-3 NA TGTGCCAGCACGTTAGGGACCGAGCAGTACTTC CASTLGTEQYF
TRBJ2-1 few TRBV4-2 TRBD2 TGTGCCAGCAGCCAAGGACCACTAGCGGAATCCTACAATGAGCAGTTCTTC CASSQGPLAESYNEQFF
TRBJ2-5 few TRBV5-6 NA TGTGCCAGCAACCGGCCTGGCGGTTATCAAGAGACCCAGTACTTC CASNRPGGYQETQYF
TRBJ2-7 few TRBV5-1 TRBD2 TGCGCCAGCAGCTTGGATAGCGGGGGGAACTACGAGCAGTACTTC CASSLDSGGNYEQYF
TRBJ2-3 few TRBV18 NA TGTGCCAGCTCACCCACCGACAGATCTAGCACAGATACGCAGTATTTT CASSPTDRSSTDTQYF
TRBJ2-7 NA TRBV7-9 NA TGTGCCAGCAGCTTAGCCGGTAAAGAGCAGTACTTC CASSLAGKEQYF
TRBJ1-3 NA TRBV12-3/TRBV12-4 NA TGTGCCAGCAGTTTAGGGACACCCACGGGAAACACCATATATTTT CASSLGTPTGNTIYF
TRBJ2-3 few TRBV4-3 NA TGCGCCAGCAGCGGATCCTACCTTAGCACAGATACGCAGTATTTT CASSGSYLSTDTQYF
TRBJ1-4 few TRBV4-2 NA TGTGCCAGGGGCGCCGAAAAACTGTTTTTT CARGAEKLFF
TRBJ2-5 NA TRBV7-2 NA TGTGCCAGCAACAACTTTGGACCGAGTGGAGAGACCCAGTACTTC CASNNFGPSGETQYF
TRBJ1-1 NA TRBV5-1 NA TGCGCCAGCAGCTCCTACCCCCGGGGGAACACTGAAGCTTTCTTT CASSSYPRGNTEAFF
TRBJ2-7 NA TRBV10-3 NA TGTGCCATCAGTTTTGGACCGGCCTCCTACGAGCAGTACTTC CAISFGPASYEQYF
TRBJ1-1 NA TRBV5-4 NA TGTGCCAGCAGCGCCGGGGGGGTGAGGACTGAAGCTTTCTTT CASSAGGVRTEAFF
TRBJ2-3 NA TRBV5-1 TRBD1 TGCGCCAGCAGCTTGGCGGAACGGACAGGGCAGGGCACAGATACGCAGTATTTT CASSLAERTGQGTDTQYF
TRBJ2-5 NA TRBV7-2 TRBD2 TGTGCCAGCAGCTTAGCCCTACTAGCGGGGGGAAACGCTGGGACCCAGTACTTC CASSLALLAGGNAGTQYF
TRBJ2-3 many TRBV7-6 NA TGTGCCAGCAGCCCCCTGGCGGGGGCCTCCACAGATACGCAGTATTTT CASSPLAGASTDTQYF
TRBJ2-1 NA TRBV9 NA TGTGCCAGCAGCGTAGGAGGAGACAGTTACAATGAGCAGTTCTTC CASSVGGDSYNEQFF
TRBJ2-3 many TRBV20-1 NA TGCAGTGCTAGAGGGGGAGATACGCAGTATTTT CSARGGDTQYF
TRBJ2-2 few TRBV7-2 TRBD1 TGTGCCAGCAGCTCCACCCCGGACAGGATTCTTAGCGGGGAGCTGTTTTTT CASSSTPDRILSGELFF
TRBJ1-6 few TRBV5-1 NA TGCGCCAGCAGCTTTGGGAACAGCCTAAATTCACCCCTCCACTTT CASSFGNSLNSPLHF